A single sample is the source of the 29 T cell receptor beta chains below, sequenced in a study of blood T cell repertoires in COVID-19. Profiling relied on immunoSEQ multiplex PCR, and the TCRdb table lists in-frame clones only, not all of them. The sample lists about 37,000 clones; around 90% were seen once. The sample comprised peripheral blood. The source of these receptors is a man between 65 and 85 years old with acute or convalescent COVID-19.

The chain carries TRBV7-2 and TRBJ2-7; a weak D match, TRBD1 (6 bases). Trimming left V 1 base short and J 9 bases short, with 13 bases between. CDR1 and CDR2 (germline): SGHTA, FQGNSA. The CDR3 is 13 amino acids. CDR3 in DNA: TGTGCCAGCAGCTTAGGTGGCAGGGGCGCGCAGTACTTC. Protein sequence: CASSLGGRGAQYF.

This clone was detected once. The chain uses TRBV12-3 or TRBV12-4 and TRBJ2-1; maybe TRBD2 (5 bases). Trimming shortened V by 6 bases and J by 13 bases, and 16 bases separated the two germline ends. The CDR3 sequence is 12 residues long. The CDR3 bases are TGTGCCAGCAGCCCCTTACGAGGGTTACAGTTCTTC. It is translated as CASSPLRGLQFF.

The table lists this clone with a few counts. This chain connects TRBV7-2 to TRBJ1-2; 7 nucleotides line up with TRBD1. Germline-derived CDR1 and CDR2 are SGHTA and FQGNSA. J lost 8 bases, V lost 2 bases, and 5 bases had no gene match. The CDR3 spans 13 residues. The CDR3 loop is CASSLNRGGGYTF. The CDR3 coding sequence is TGTGCCAGCAGCTTAAACAGGGGTGGCGGCTACACCTTC.

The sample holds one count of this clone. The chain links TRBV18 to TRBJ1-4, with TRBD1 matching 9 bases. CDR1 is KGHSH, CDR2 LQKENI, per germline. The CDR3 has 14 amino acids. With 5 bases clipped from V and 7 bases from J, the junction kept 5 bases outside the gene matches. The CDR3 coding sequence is TGTGCCAGCTCATTGGGACAGGGTGTTGAAAAACTGTTTTTT. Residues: CASSLGQGVEKLFF.

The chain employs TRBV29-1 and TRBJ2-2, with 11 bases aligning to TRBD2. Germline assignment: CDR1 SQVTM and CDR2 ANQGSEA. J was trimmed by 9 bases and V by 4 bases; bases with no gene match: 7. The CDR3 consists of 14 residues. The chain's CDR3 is CSVVVAGGSRELFF. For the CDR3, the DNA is TGCAGCGTTGTTGTAGCGGGAGGGTCCAGGGAGCTGTTTTTT.

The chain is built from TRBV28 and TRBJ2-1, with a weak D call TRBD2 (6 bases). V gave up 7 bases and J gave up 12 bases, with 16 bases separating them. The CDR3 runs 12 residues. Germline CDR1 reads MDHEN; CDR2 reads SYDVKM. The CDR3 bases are TGTGCCAGCACCGGCACCTTGGGGGGGCAGTTCTTC. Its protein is CASTGTLGGQFF.

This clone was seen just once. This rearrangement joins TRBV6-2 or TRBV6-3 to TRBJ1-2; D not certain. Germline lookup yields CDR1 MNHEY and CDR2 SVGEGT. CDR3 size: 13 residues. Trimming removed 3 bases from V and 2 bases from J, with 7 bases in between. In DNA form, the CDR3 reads TGTGCCAGCAGTTATGGGCAGAACTATGGCTACACCTTC. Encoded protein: CASSYGQNYGYTF.

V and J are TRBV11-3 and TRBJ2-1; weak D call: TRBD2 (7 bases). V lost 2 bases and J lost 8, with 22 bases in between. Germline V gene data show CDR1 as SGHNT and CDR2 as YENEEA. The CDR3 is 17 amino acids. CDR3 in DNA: TGTGCCAGCAGCTTACTAAGGGGGACTGGGAGGGTCGATGAGCAGTTCTTC. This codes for CASSLLRGTGRVDEQFF.

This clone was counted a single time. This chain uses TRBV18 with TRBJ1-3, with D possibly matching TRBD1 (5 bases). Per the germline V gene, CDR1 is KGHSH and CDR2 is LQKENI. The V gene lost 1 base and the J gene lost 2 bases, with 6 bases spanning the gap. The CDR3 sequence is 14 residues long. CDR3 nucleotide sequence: TGTGCCAGCTCACCACGCAGGGCTGGAAACACCATATATTTT. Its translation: CASSPRRAGNTIYF.

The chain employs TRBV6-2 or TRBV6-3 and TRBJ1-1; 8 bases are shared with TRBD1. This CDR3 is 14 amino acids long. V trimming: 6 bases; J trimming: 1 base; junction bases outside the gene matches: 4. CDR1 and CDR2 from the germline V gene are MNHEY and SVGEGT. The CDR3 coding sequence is TGTGCCAGCAGCGGACAGGGCACGAACACTGAAGCTTTCTTT. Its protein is CASSGQGTNTEAFF.

CDR3 sequence (DNA): TGTGCCAGCAGCCTACGACAGGGGGCTTACGAGCAGTACTTC. Residues: CASSLRQGAYEQYF. This chain connects TRBV5-6 to TRBJ2-7; 10 bases map to TRBD1. V gave up 4 bases and J gave up 4 bases; unmatched junction bases: 5. The length of the CDR3 is 14 residues. Germline CDR1 is SGHDT and CDR2 is YYEEEE.

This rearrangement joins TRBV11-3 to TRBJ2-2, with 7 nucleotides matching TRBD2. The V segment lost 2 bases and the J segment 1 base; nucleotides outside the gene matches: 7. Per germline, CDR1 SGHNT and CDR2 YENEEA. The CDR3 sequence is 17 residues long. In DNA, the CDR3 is TGTGCCAGCAGCTTATACGGCGGGAGAGGGAACACCGGGGAGCTGTTTTTT. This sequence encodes CASSLYGGRGNTGELFF.

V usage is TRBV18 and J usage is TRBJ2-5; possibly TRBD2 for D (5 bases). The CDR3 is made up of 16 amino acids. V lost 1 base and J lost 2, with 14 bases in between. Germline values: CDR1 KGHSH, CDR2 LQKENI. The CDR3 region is CASSPLPHSVQETQYF. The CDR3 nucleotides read TGTGCCAGCTCACCACTCCCCCATAGCGTTCAAGAGACCCAGTACTTC.

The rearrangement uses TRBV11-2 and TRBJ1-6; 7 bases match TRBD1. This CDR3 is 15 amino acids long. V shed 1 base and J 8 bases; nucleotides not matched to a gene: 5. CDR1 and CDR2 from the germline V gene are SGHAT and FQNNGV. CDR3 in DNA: TGTGCCAGCAGCTTAGGGGACAGTAGAGATTCACCCCTCCACTTT. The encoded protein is CASSLGDSRDSPLHF.

CDR3 DNA sequence: TGTGCCAGTACCACAGGGAACTATGGCTACACCTTC. Encoded protein: CASTTGNYGYTF. The J gene is TRBJ1-2, the V gene TRBV27; D is possibly TRBD1 (6 bases). This CDR3 comprises 12 residues. Germline CDR1 is MNHEY and CDR2 is SMNVEV (reference sequence). V dropped 9 bases and J dropped 2 bases, with 10 bases sitting between them.

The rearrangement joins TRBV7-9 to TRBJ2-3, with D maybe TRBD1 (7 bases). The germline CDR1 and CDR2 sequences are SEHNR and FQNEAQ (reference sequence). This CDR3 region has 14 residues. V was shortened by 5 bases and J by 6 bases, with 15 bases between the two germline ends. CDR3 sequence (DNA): TGTGCCAGCAGCCCAGGGGGGTCCGGGGATACGCAGTATTTT. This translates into CASSPGGSGDTQYF.

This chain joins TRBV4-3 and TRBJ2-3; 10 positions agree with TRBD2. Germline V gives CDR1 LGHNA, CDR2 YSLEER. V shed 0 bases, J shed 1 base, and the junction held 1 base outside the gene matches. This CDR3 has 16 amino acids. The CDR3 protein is CASSQDTSGGTDTQYF. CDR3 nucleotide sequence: TGCGCCAGCAGCCAAGATACTAGCGGGGGCACAGATACGCAGTATTTT.

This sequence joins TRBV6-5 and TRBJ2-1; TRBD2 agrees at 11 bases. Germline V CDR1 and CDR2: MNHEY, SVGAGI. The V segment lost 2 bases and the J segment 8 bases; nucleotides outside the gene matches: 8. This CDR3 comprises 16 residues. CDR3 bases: TGTGCCAGCAGTTACCCAACTAGCGGGAGCGACTATGAGCAGTTCTTC. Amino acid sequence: CASSYPTSGSDYEQFF.

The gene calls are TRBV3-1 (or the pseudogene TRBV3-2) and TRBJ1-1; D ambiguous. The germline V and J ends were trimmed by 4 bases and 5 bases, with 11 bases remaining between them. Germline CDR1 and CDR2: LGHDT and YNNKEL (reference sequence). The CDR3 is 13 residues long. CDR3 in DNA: TGTGCCAGCAGCCGGGCCCTTAGTACTGAAGCTTTCTTT. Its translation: CASSRALSTEAFF.

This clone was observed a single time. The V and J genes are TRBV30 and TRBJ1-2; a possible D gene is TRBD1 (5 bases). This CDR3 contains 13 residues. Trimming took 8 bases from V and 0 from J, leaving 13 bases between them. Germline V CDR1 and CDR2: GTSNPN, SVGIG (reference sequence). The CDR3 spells CAHPGRANYGYTF. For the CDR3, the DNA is TGTGCCCATCCCGGCAGGGCTAACTATGGCTACACCTTC.

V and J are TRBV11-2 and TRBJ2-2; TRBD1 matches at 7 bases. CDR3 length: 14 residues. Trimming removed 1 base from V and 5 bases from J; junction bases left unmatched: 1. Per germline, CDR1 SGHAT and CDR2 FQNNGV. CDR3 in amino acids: CASSLGTGTGELFF. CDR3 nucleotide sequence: TGTGCCAGCAGCTTAGGGACAGGAACCGGGGAGCTGTTTTTT.

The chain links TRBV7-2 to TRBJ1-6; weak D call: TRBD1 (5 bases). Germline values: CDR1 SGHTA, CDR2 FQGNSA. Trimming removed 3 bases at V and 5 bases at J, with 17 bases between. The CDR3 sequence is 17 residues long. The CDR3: CASSFFRGGVNNSPLHF. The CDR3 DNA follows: TGTGCCAGCAGCTTTTTTCGGGGAGGGGTGAATAATTCACCCCTCCACTTT.

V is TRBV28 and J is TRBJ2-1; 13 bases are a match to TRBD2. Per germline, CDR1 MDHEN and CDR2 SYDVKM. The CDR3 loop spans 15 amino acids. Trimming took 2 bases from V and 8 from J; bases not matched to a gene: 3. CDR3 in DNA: TGTGCCAGCAGTTTAAGGACTAGCGGGAGCTATGAGCAGTTCTTC. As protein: CASSLRTSGSYEQFF.

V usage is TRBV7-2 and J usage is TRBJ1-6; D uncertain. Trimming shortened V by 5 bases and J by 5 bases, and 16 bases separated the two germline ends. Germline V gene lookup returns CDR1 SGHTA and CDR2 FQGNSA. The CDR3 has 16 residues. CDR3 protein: CASSPAPAANNSPLHF. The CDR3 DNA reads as TGTGCCAGCAGCCCCGCACCAGCAGCGAATAATTCACCCCTCCACTTT.

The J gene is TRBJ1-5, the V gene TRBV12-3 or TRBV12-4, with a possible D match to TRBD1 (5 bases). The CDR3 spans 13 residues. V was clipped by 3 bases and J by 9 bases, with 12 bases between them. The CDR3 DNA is TGTGCCAGCAGTTTGGCCCTCGGGGGGCCCCAGCATTTT. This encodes CASSLALGGPQHF.

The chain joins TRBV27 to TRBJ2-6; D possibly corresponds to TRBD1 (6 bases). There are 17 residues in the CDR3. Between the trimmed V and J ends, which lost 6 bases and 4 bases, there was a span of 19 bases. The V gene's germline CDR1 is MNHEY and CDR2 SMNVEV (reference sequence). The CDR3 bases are TGTGCCAGCAGCTCTAGAACCCCCGGGACAGGGGCCAACGTCCTGACTTTC. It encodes CASSSRTPGTGANVLTF.

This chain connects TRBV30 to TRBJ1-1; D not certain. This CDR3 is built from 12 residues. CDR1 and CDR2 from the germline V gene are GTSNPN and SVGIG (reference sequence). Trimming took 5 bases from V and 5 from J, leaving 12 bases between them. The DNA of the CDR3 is TGTGCCTGGGACACTGGGAGGACTGAAGCTTTCTTT. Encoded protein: CAWDTGRTEAFF.

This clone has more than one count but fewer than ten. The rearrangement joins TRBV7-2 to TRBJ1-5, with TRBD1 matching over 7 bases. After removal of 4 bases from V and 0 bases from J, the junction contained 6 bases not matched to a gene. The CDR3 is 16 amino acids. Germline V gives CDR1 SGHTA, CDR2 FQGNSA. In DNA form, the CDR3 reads TGTGCCAGCAGCTCGGGACAGTTTTTTAGCAATCAGCCCCAGCATTTT. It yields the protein CASSSGQFFSNQPQHF.

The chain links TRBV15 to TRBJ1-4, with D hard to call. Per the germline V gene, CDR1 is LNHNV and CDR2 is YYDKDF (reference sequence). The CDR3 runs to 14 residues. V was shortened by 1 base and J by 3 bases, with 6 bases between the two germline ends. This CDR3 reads CATSRGGANEKLFF. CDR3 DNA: TGTGCCACCAGCAGAGGGGGAGCTAATGAAAAACTGTTTTTT.